This T cell receptor (beta chain) was obtained from a study of a mutant IDH1 vaccine in newly diagnosed glioma. This clone was recorded a few times. The antigen is not known. Study outcomes and limitations: Of the patients, roughly 93% had vaccine-induced immune responses.

The V end lost 0 bases, the J end lost 5 bases, and 17 bases lay between the germline ends. Germline-derived CDR1 and CDR2 are LNHDA and SQIVND (reference sequence). This CDR3 comprises 17 residues. Time point denoted: baseline, week 1 (first vaccination visit). Specified treatment: pre-vaccination baseline after standard-of-care therapy. TCRdb's table, derived via immunoSEQ multiplex PCR, lists solely in-frame clones and lacks some. The sample gives tens of thousands of clones, about 74% of which show up once; approximately 2% is in the top ten. The TCR sequence derives from a woman aged 40 to 50 with glioma. J is TRBJ1-5 and V is TRBV19; tentative D call: TRBD1 (5 bases). Here the sequenced sample was PBMCs, taken from a glioma patient treated with radiotherapy, temozolomide or both. CDR3: CASSIDLGGRFDQPQHF. CDR3 DNA: TGTGCCAGTAGTATAGATTTGGGGGGTCGGTTCGATCAGCCCCAGCATTTT. Full variable domain (rest looked up from reference TRBV19 and TRBJ1-5): DGGITQSPKYLFRKEGQNVTLSCEQNLNHDAMYWYRQDPGQGLRLIYYSQIVNDFQKGDIAEGYSVSREKKESFPLTVTSAQKNPTAFYLCASSIDLGGRFDQPQHFGDGTRLSIL.